The T cell receptor beta chain described here comes from a study of glioma-infiltrating T cells after dendritic cell vaccination. Up to 2 ug genomic DNA was used for TCRB CDR3 amplification. The PCR used 60 V beta and 13 J beta primers. Data came from immunoSEQ multiplex PCR; TCRdb stores just in-frame clones and leaves some out. The sample yields more than 20,000 clones, about nine tenths seen once. V lost 0 bases to trimming and J lost 4 bases; unmatched junction nucleotides: 6. Germline V gene sequence: CDR1 SGHDT, CDR2 YYEEEE. This CDR3 comprises 16 residues. As to time point: after dendritic cell vaccination, including at tumor progression/relapse.

The origin of this receptor is a human donor with glioblastoma. The chain links TRBV5-6 to TRBJ2-3, with TRBD2 matching over 9 bases. The material was blood, obtained after dendritic cell vaccination. CDR3 loop: CASSLGGGGLSDTQYF. CDR3 nucleotides: TGTGCCAGCAGCTTGGGCGGGGGGGGGTTATCAGATACGCAGTATTTT.